This entry lists 2 T cell receptor beta chains sequenced from one sample in a study of cytomegalovirus exposure and HLA in healthy donors. The protocol was immunoSEQ multiplex PCR, while the TCRdb copy is restricted to in-frame clones and leaves out a portion. Of some 240,000 clones listed, approximately 87% were seen once; the top ten hold roughly 5.5%. Sample: PBMCs. The receptors here all came from a woman under 30 in good health and CMV-seronegative.

This chain uses TRBV6-6 with TRBJ2-3; D not resolved. Trimming removed 6 bases from V and 3 bases from J, with 16 bases in between. Germline assignment: CDR1 MNHNY and CDR2 SVGAGI (reference sequence). The length of the CDR3 is 15 residues. The CDR3 spells CASSPWADLTDTQYF. The CDR3 bases are TGTGCCAGCAGCCCTTGGGCGGATTTAACAGATACGCAGTATTTT.

The chain employs TRBV2 and TRBJ2-1; 8 bases are shared with TRBD1. CDR1 SNHLY and CDR2 FYNNEI come from the germline V gene. V lost 7 bases, J lost 0 bases, and 5 bases stayed unmatched. The CDR3 is 15 amino acids. This CDR3 reads CASMGQAISYNEQFF. CDR3 DNA: TGTGCCAGCATGGGACAGGCCATCTCCTACAATGAGCAGTTCTTC.